The 27 T cell receptor beta chains given below trace back to one sample, sequenced in a study of OX40 agonist ivuxolimab in advanced cancers. TCRdb keeps only in-frame clones here, not all; method: immunoSEQ multiplex PCR. The sample lists fewer than 70,000 clones; roughly 84% were seen once. This material consisted of CD4+ or CD8+ T cells sorted from blood, taken in a trial of the OX40 agonist ivuxolimab. The receptors were gathered from an adult with an advanced solid tumor such as melanoma, head and neck, liver or kidney cancer.

In regard to this clone: At one boundary the junction diverges from the germline segment, which might be a read error. The chain couples TRBV15 to TRBJ1-1; D call uncertain. Per the germline V gene, CDR1 is LNHNV and CDR2 is YYDKDF (reference sequence). The CDR3 is made up of 13 amino acids. The CDR3 nucleotides read TGTGCCACCAGCAGGGCTGAGAACTCTGAAGCTTTCTTT. Amino acid sequence: CATSRAENSEAFF. The full variable domain, in which reference TRBV15 and TRBJ1-1 provide the parts outside the CDR3, is DAMVIQNPRYQVTQFGKPVTLSCSQTLNHNVMYWYQQKSSQAPKLLFHYYDKDFNNEADTPDNFQSRRPNTSFCFLDIRSPGLGDTAMYLCATSRAENSEAFFGQGTRLTVV.

This clone has only a few counts. The J gene is TRBJ1-3, the V gene TRBV5-4, with a tentative D call TRBD1 (5 bases). This CDR3 region has 15 residues. The V end lost 5 bases, the J end lost 0 bases, and 12 bases lay between the germline ends. In germline, CDR1 is SGHNT, CDR2 YYREEE (reference sequence). Here the CDR3 DNA reads TGTGCCAGCAGGAATCAGGGCCTCTCTGGAAACACCATATATTTT. Translation: CASRNQGLSGNTIYF.

This rearrangement joins TRBV28 to TRBJ1-1; a weak D match, TRBD1 (6 bases). V was cut by 7 bases and J by 4 bases, with 22 bases left in between. The CDR3 runs 16 residues. Germline V CDR1 and CDR2: MDHEN, SYDVKM. DNA for the CDR3: TGTGCCAGCACGGCCATCGGGGGCCGGATGGGCACTGAAGCTTTCTTT. Translation gives CASTAIGGRMGTEAFF.

The chain is built from TRBV18 and TRBJ2-1; D is undetermined. The CDR3 loop spans 15 amino acids. V gave up 2 bases and J gave up 2 bases, with 10 bases separating them. Germline V gene sequence: CDR1 KGHSH, CDR2 LQKENI. The CDR3 region is CASSPATLTYNEQFF. CDR3 nucleotides: TGTGCCAGCTCACCAGCCACCCTGACCTACAATGAGCAGTTCTTC. Full variable domain (rest looked up from reference TRBV18 and TRBJ2-1): NAGVMQNPRHLVRRRGQEARLRCSPMKGHSHVYWYRQLPEEGLKFMVYLQKENIIDESGMPKERFSAEFPKEGPSILRIQQVVRGDSAAYFCASSPATLTYNEQFFGPGTRLTVL.

As for this clone: Other DNA sequences in this specimen translate into the identical CDR3. The rearrangement links TRBV6-1 to TRBJ1-1, with 8 bases matching TRBD1. This CDR3 comprises 13 residues. The V gene's germline CDR1 is MNHNS and CDR2 SASEGT. Trimming cost V 4 bases and J 5 bases; bases outside gene matches: 3. This CDR3 is CASSGQGWTEAFF. The DNA of the CDR3 is TGTGCCAGCAGTGGACAGGGGTGGACTGAAGCTTTCTTT.

V and J are TRBV27 and TRBJ2-7; D ambiguous. The CDR3 contains 16 residues. Germline V gives CDR1 MNHEY, CDR2 SMNVEV (reference sequence). V was cut by 2 bases and J by 3 bases, with 17 bases left in between. CDR3 residues: CASSLRGEGYIYEQYF. The CDR3 nucleotides are TGTGCCAGCAGTTTAAGAGGTGAAGGGTATATCTACGAGCAGTACTTC.

The rearrangement links TRBV28 to TRBJ2-5, with 8 bases fitting TRBD1. V shed 5 bases and J 3 bases; nucleotides not matched to a gene: 11. Germline V gene sequence: CDR1 MDHEN, CDR2 SYDVKM. The CDR3 is 16 amino acids. The DNA for the CDR3 is TGTGCCAGCAGTCCCCTTAAATGGACAGGGAAAGAGACCCAGTACTTC. This codes for CASSPLKWTGKETQYF.

The sample holds a few counts of this clone. V is TRBV19 and J is TRBJ2-1; a possible D gene is TRBD2 (6 bases). CDR1 and CDR2 (germline): LNHDA, SQIVND (reference sequence). There are 14 residues in the CDR3. The ends were cut back, 11 bases at V and 5 bases at J, with 19 bases in the middle. The CDR3 here is CAANGGVRNNEQFF. The CDR3 bases are TGTGCCGCAAACGGGGGAGTTAGGAACAATGAGCAGTTCTTC.

In this sample, this clone turned up a few times. The CDR3 protein is CASSPGGDSYNEQFF. CDR3 DNA: TGTGCCAGCTCCCCGGGGGGGGACTCCTACAATGAGCAGTTCTTC. The V and J genes are TRBV5-6 and TRBJ2-1, with 8 bases identical to TRBD2. The germline V gene has CDR1 SGHDT and CDR2 YYEEEE. The CDR3 spans 15 residues. V lost 7 bases, J lost 0 bases, and 6 bases stayed unmatched. The full variable domain, completed using reference TRBV5-6 and TRBJ2-1, is DAGVTQSPTHLIKTRGQQVTLRCSPKSGHDTVSWYQQALGQGPQFIFQYYEEEERQRGNFPDRFSGHQFPNYSSELNVNALLLGDSALYLCASSPGGDSYNEQFFGPGTRLTVL.

A few counts support this clone. This chain uses TRBV4-3 with TRBJ1-4; D perhaps matches TRBD1 (5 bases). Trimming removed 0 bases from V and 1 base from J, with 12 bases in between. CDR3 length: 17 amino acids. Germline-derived CDR1 and CDR2 are LGHNA and YSLEER. CDR3 sequence (DNA): TGCGCCAGCAGCCAAGAGGTCAGGGTGCGAACTAATGAAAAACTGTTTTTT. Its translation: CASSQEVRVRTNEKLFF.

The chain employs TRBV5-4 and TRBJ2-7, with D maybe TRBD1 (5 bases). The V and J ends lost 2 bases and 7 bases respectively, with 19 bases between them. The CDR3 is 15 amino acids. Looked up from germline, CDR1 is SGHNT and CDR2 is YYREEE (reference sequence). The chain's CDR3 is CASSFGEAGFREQYF. CDR3 coding DNA: TGTGCCAGCAGCTTTGGGGAAGCAGGGTTCCGGGAGCAGTACTTC. Based on the CDR3 plus reference TRBV5-4 and TRBJ2-7, the full variable domain is ETGVTQSPTHLIKTRGQQVTLRCSSQSGHNTVSWYQQALGQGPQFIFQYYREEENGRGNFPPRFSGLQFPNYSSELNVNALELDDSALYLCASSFGEAGFREQYFGPGTRLTVT.

The J gene is TRBJ2-7, the V gene TRBV5-1; 11 nucleotides line up with TRBD2. V lost 1 base and J lost 9; bases outside the gene matches: 6. Looked up from germline, CDR1 is SGHRS and CDR2 is YFSETQ. CDR3 length equals 14 residues. CDR3 bases: TGCGCCAGCAGCTTGACACTAGCGGGGGAAGGGCAGTACTTC. Its protein product is CASSLTLAGEGQYF.

CDR3 sequence (DNA): TGTGCCAGCAGTGCGACAGGGGGCCAGGGTCAGCCCCAGCATTTT. Its protein product is CASSATGGQGQPQHF. The V call is TRBV2, the J call TRBJ1-5; TRBD1 agrees at 10 bases. The V segment lost 4 bases and the J segment 6 bases; nucleotides outside the gene matches: 6. CDR1 and CDR2 (germline): SNHLY, FYNNEI. The CDR3 consists of 15 residues.

The V and J genes are TRBV19 and TRBJ1-1, with D possibly TRBD1 on 5 matching bases. The germline gives CDR1 LNHDA, CDR2 SQIVND (reference sequence). This CDR3 has 13 residues. V lost 2 bases and J lost 5, with 9 bases in between. In DNA, the CDR3 is TGTGCCAGTAGTATAAAAGGGGATACTGAAGCTTTCTTT. Translation: CASSIKGDTEAFF. Variable domain in full (rest from reference TRBV19 and TRBJ1-1): DGGITQSPKYLFRKEGQNVTLSCEQNLNHDAMYWYRQDPGQGLRLIYYSQIVNDFQKGDIAEGYSVSREKKESFPLTVTSAQKNPTAFYLCASSIKGDTEAFFGQGTRLTVV.

The rearrangement links TRBV19 to TRBJ1-5, with D possibly being TRBD1 (6 bases). The CDR3 totals 15 residues. Germline CDR1 is LNHDA and CDR2 is SQIVND (reference sequence). Trimming removed 2 bases from V and 11 bases from J, with 19 bases in between. The CDR3 nucleotides read TGTGCCAGTAGTATAACAACAGGGAACCAAGGAGCCCAGCATTTT. Its protein is CASSITTGNQGAQHF.

This clone was detected a few times. The chain has TRBV6-5 and TRBJ2-5, with D perhaps TRBD1 or TRBD2 (6 bases each). Germline V CDR1 and CDR2: MNHEY, SVGAGI. Trimming shortened V by 2 bases and J by 4 bases, and 17 bases separated the two germline ends. The CDR3 is made up of 16 amino acids. CDR3 sequence reads: CASSYASGAAPETQYF. CDR3 in DNA: TGTGCCAGCAGTTACGCGTCGGGGGCCGCCCCAGAGACCCAGTACTTC.

On this clone: Its ends do not fully match the called genes, so a read error is possible. The chain links TRBV19 to TRBJ1-1; D gene uncertain. Germline V CDR1 and CDR2: LNHDA, SQIVND (reference sequence). CDR3 length: 12 residues. The DNA of the CDR3 is TGTGCCAGTAGTTCCGCCAGCGGGTCCCAGCACTTT. Amino acids: CASSSASGSQHF.

J is TRBJ1-2 and V is TRBV6-4; D ambiguous. Per germline, CDR1 MRHNA and CDR2 SNTAGT. V lost 4 bases, J lost 4 bases, and 13 bases lay in between. This CDR3 has 14 amino acids. In DNA, the CDR3 is TGTGCCAGCAGTGCACAGCCCTCCCTCTATGGCTACACCTTC. Encoded protein: CASSAQPSLYGYTF.

This clone was counted once. The chain is built from TRBV21-1 and TRBJ1-3; no check of the table's D call, TRBD1, against the DNA was made. TRBV21-1 is a pseudogene segment. The CDR3 extends over 16 amino acids. CDR3 sequence: CASSRGQWNSGNTIYF. CDR3 DNA: TGTGCCAGCAGCCGTGGACAGTGGAACTCTGGAAACACCATATATTTT.

The sample holds one count of this clone. The genes are TRBV7-9 and TRBJ2-5; D is tentatively TRBD1 or TRBD2 (6 bases each). V lost 3 bases and J 4 bases, leaving 12 bases between the germline ends. The CDR3 has 14 amino acids. Germline-derived CDR1 and CDR2 are SEHNR and FQNEAQ (reference sequence). This CDR3 reads CASSFTGAGETQYF. The CDR3 region has the DNA TGTGCCAGCAGCTTCACGGGGGCGGGAGAGACCCAGTACTTC.

V gene TRBV7-2 combines with J gene TRBJ1-2; TRBD1 agrees at 7 bases. The length of the CDR3 is 14 residues. The germline gives CDR1 SGHTA, CDR2 FQGNSA. V shed 9 bases and J 2 bases; nucleotides not matched to a gene: 9. For the CDR3, the DNA is TGTGCCAGTGACAGGGTTGAGGGCAACTATGGCTACACCTTC. This gives the protein CASDRVEGNYGYTF.

The CDR3 sequence is CSAGGYNEQFF. Written as DNA, the CDR3 is TGCAGTGCAGGGGGGTACAATGAGCAGTTCTTC. V and J are TRBV20-1 and TRBJ2-1, with D perhaps assigned TRBD1 or TRBD2 (6 bases each). The CDR3 is 11 amino acids. Trimming stripped 6 bases from V and 4 bases from J, with 7 bases between. Germline V gives CDR1 DFQATT, CDR2 SNEGSKA (reference sequence).

V gene TRBV6-1 combines with J gene TRBJ1-1; 8 bases match TRBD1. V shed 6 bases and J 0 bases; nucleotides not matched to a gene: 6. The length of the CDR3 is 15 residues. The germline V gene encodes CDR1 MNHNS and CDR2 SASEGT. The CDR3 region has the DNA TGTGCCAGCAGGGAACTGACAGGGGTGAACACTGAAGCTTTCTTT. Translated: CASRELTGVNTEAFF.

The chain recombines TRBV7-9 with TRBJ1-1; the D gene is possibly TRBD1 (5 bases). The germline V gene encodes CDR1 SEHNR and CDR2 FQNEAQ (reference sequence). The CDR3 sequence is 17 residues long. V was trimmed by 1 base and J by 1 base, leaving 16 bases between them. The CDR3 here is CASSLGGVHAANTEAFF. Written as DNA, the CDR3 is TGTGCCAGCAGCTTAGGAGGGGTACACGCCGCGAACACTGAAGCTTTCTTT.

The CDR3, as DNA: TGTGCCAGCAGTTTACCCCTGGACAGGGGAAAGAATGGCTACACCTTC. It specifies CASSLPLDRGKNGYTF. The chain has TRBV28 and TRBJ1-2; 9 bases match TRBD1. The CDR3 loop spans 16 amino acids. After removal of 2 bases from V and 6 bases from J, the junction contained 10 bases not matched to a gene. Germline CDR1 MDHEN, CDR2 SYDVKM.

V and J are TRBV25-1 and TRBJ2-5, with D possibly TRBD2 on 6 matching bases. The germline CDR1 and CDR2 sequences are MGHDK and SYGVNS. This CDR3 comprises 14 residues. Trimming left V 4 bases short and J 5 bases short, with 14 bases between. For the CDR3, the DNA is TGTGCCAGCAGTGCACAGACTAGGGGCGAGACCCAGTACTTC. Translation: CASSAQTRGETQYF.

CDR3 coding DNA: TGTGCCAGCAGCAAGGACGGGGCCGGTAATTCACCCCTCCACTTT. This gives the protein CASSKDGAGNSPLHF. This sequence joins TRBV7-2 and TRBJ1-6; D is possibly TRBD1 (5 bases). The V end was cut by 5 bases, the J end by 6 bases, with 14 bases between. This CDR3 is 15 amino acids long. Germline values: CDR1 SGHTA, CDR2 FQGNSA.